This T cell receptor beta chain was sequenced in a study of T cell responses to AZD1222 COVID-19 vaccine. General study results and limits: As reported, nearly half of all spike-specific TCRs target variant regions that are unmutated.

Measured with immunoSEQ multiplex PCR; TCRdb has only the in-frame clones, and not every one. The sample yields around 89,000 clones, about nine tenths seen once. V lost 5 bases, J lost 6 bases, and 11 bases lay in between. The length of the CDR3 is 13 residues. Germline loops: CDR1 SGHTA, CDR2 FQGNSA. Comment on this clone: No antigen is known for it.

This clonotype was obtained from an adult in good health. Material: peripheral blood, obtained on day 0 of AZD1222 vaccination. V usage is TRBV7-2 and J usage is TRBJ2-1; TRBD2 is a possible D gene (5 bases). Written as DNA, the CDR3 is TGTGCCAGCAGCCCTAGTGGACTCAATGAGCAGTTCTTC. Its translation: CASSPSGLNEQFF.